This T cell receptor (beta chain) is drawn from a study of post-analysis software for immune sequencing data. Overall study context: The disease courses spanned relapsing-remitting, secondary progressive and progressive-relapsing forms of multiple sclerosis.

Looked up from germline, CDR1 is SGHDT and CDR2 is YYEEEE. The CDR3 contains 19 residues. Trimming at V came to 1 base and at J to 1 base, leaving 13 bases not matched to a gene. General study results and limits: Multiple sclerosis patients had significantly lower normalized Chao1 diversity than controls. Strong co-clustering by F measure was evident for samples that had been prepared in the same batch. Elevated frequency relative to controls characterized several TRBV segments in patients, TRBV5-6, TRBV5-1 and TRBV20-1 among them.

Unique molecular identifiers were built into the TCR beta cDNA libraries. It was from roughly 1.1 to 9.2 million T cells that 530,000 or so cDNA molecules came. TCRdb called the PCR reads again in MiXCR, with one record for every CDR3 protein. The sample holds approximately 730,000 distinct CDR3 sequences, 35% to 55% seen once. On this clonotype itself: Antigen unknown.

The sequenced sample was blood. This receptor was taken from a girl aged 5-17 years with multiple sclerosis. The rearrangement joins TRBV5-6 to TRBJ2-3, with TRBD2 matching over 9 bases. CDR3 nucleotide sequence: TGTGCCAGCAGCTTGACAGGTGCGGGAGGGTCGACAGGCACAGATACGCAGTATTTT. It encodes CASSLTGAGGSTGTDTQYF.